Listed below are T cell receptor beta chains from one sample, sequenced in a study of response to subunit inactivated influenza vaccine. TCRdb re-analysed the RT-PCR reads in MiXCR, keeping a single row per CDR3 protein. This sample carries about 240,000 distinct CDR3 sequences, 9.5% to 15% of them seen once, and the ten largest clones take more than 7%. The specimen was non-naive T cells sorted from PBMCs, collected approximately 15 days before vaccination. Every receptor here comes from a man aged 45 to 65 who received an inactivated influenza vaccine. The CDR3 runs from the conserved cysteine through the conserved F or W. D genes are given only for firm matches. The size field is filled for only some rows; it gives once, few, many or a size class.

many,TRBJ1-2,TRBV12-3/TRBV12-4,TRBD1,TGTGCCAGCAGTAAACCGGGACAGGGGGCTCGCGGCTACACCTTC,CASSKPGQGARGYTF
-,TRBJ2-5,TRBV7-2,TRBD1,TGTGCCAGCAGCTTATTTCAGGGGGCGCGAGAGACCCAGTACTTC,CASSLFQGARETQYF
-,TRBJ2-3,TRBV4-3,-,TGCGCCAGCTCCCACGGGAGCGACAGAGCCACAGATACGCAGTATTTT,CASSHGSDRATDTQYF
few,TRBJ2-7,TRBV10-3,-,TGTGCCATCAGTGAGACCCTCTACGAGCAGTACTTC,CAISETLYEQYF
many,TRBJ1-1,TRBV29-1,-,TGCAGCGTTGCATCCTACAGGGCCACTGAAGCTTTCTTT,CSVASYRATEAFF
-,TRBJ1-5,TRBV20-1,-,TGCAGTGCTTACTCAGGGCGCGGTGGCCAGCCCCAGCATTTT,CSAYSGRGGQPQHF
-,TRBJ2-3,TRBV5-1,-,TGCGCCAGCAGCTGGTGGGGGGCGGATACGCAGTATTTT,CASSWWGADTQYF
few,TRBJ2-3,TRBV20-1,TRBD2,TGCAGCCCAGGCCTCGCGGGGGAGGACCCTTTCACAGATACGCAGTATTTT,CSPGLAGEDPFTDTQYF
many,TRBJ1-5,TRBV28,-,TGTGCCAGCAGCCAAAAGGATCAGCCCCAGCATTTT,CASSQKDQPQHF
few,TRBJ2-7,TRBV4-2,TRBD2,TGTGCCAGCAGCCAAGATCCTAGCGGATACCTCTACGCGCAGTACTTC,CASSQDPSGYLYAQYF
-,TRBJ2-1,TRBV3-1,TRBD2,TGTGCCAGCAGCCACAGAGGACTAGCGGGGTGGAGCTCCTACAATGAGCAGATCTTC,CASSHRGLAGWSSYNEQIF
-,TRBJ2-2,TRBV5-5,TRBD1,TGTGCCAGCAGCTGGGGACAGCCAAACACCGGGGAGCTGTTTTTT,CASSWGQPNTGELFF
few,TRBJ2-3,TRBV10-3,-,TGTGCCTCAAGGTTAGGATCCACAGATACGCAGTATTTT,CASRLGSTDTQYF
-,TRBJ2-5,TRBV2,-,TGTGCCAGCAATCGGGATGGAGGAGCACAAGAGACCCAGTACTTC,CASNRDGGAQETQYF
few,TRBJ2-5,TRBV7-8,TRBD2,TGTGCCAGCAGCTTTCGGAACGGGGGGTGGGAGACCCAGTACTTC,CASSFRNGGWETQYF
few,TRBJ1-5,TRBV6-1,TRBD1,TGTGCCAGCAGCGCCGGACAGGGCGTTCAGCCCCAGCATTTT,CASSAGQGVQPQHF
many,TRBJ2-7,TRBV5-1,TRBD1,TGCGCCAGCAGCTTGGAGGGGGCAGGCGAGCAGTACTTC,CASSLEGAGEQYF
-,TRBJ2-7,TRBV5-1,-,TGCGCCAGCAGCTCGACGGGGTGGGAGCAGTACTTC,CASSSTGWEQYF
-,TRBJ2-3,TRBV29-1,TRBD1,TGCAGCGCTACCTGGGACAGGGGGGCAGATACGCAGTATTTT,CSATWDRGADTQYF